This record concerns one T cell receptor beta chain sequence. Germline V gene data show CDR1 as SGHVS and CDR2 as FNYEAQ. The CDR3 is 14 residues long. V lost 7 bases, J lost 0 bases, and 10 bases lay in between. The data stem from a study of tumor-infiltrating lymphocytes in oesophageal squamous cell carcinoma. Using its own MiXCR run on the PCR reads, TCRdb lists one record per CDR3 protein. The table includes 9,000 or so distinct CDR3 sequences, 66% detected once. This TCR was sampled from a female donor with esophageal squamous cell carcinoma. What was sequenced was esophageal tumor tissue. The chain couples TRBV7-6 to TRBJ2-1; possible D gene TRBD2, 5 bases. The CDR3, as DNA: TGTGCCAGCACCGTGGGGAGCTCCTACAATGAGCAGTTCTTC. Residues: CASTVGSSYNEQFF.